This T cell receptor (beta chain) emerged from a study of T cells after yellow fever vaccination. TCRdb reprocessed the 5' RACE reads with MiXCR, giving one entry per CDR3 protein. The sample shows about 340,000 distinct CDR3 sequences, around 3.9% of them seen only once. Concerning this clonotype itself: The antigen is not known. Its ends do not fully match the called genes, so a read error is possible.

Notes on the study in general: Just a small share of clonotypes turned up in the CD4 compartment as well as the CD8 compartment. Abundant clonotypes from the bulk population could have been carried over as contaminants into FACS-sorted repertoires.

The source was PBMCs, collected 5 days after the yellow fever booster vaccination. The source is a man younger than 35 who received the YFV17D yellow fever vaccine.

The CDR3 coding sequence is TGTGCCATCTGGACGGACCGACACGGGAAGGACTTC. This encodes CAIWTDRHGKDF. The chain uses TRBV25-1 and TRBJ2-7; the D gene is possibly TRBD2 (5 bases). In germline, CDR1 is MGHDK, CDR2 SYGVNS. The CDR3 runs to 12 residues.